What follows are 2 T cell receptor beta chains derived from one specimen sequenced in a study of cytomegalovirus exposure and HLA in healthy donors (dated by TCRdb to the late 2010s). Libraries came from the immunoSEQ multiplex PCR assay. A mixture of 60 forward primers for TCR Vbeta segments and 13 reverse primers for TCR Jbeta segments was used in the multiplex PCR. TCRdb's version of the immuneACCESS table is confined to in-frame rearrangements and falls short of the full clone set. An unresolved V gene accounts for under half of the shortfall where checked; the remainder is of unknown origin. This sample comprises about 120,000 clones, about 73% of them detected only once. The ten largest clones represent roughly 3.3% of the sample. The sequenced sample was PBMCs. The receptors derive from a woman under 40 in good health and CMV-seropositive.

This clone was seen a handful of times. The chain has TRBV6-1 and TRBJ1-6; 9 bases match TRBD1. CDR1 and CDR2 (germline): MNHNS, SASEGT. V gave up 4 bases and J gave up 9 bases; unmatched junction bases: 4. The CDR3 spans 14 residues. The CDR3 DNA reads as TGTGCCAGCAGTGTGGGACAGGGTCTTTCACCCCTCCACTTT. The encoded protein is CASSVGQGLSPLHF.

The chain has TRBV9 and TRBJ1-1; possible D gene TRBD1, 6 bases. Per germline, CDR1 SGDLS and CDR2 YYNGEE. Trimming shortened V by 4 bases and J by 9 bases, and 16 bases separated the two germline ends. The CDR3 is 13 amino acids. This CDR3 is CASSSRGGSQAFF. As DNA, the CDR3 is TGTGCCAGCAGCTCTAGGGGGGGCTCCCAAGCTTTCTTT.